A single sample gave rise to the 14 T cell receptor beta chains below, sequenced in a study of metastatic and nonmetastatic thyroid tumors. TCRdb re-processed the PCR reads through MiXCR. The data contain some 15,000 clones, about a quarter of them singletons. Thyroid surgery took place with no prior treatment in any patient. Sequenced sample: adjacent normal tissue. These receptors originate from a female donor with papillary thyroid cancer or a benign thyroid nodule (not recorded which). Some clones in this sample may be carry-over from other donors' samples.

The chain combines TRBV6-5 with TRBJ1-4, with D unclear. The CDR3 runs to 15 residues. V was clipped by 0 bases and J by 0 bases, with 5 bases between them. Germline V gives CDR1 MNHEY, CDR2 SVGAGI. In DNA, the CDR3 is TGTGCCAGCAGTTACTCGGGAACAACTAATGAAAAACTGTTTTTT. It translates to CASSYSGTTNEKLFF.

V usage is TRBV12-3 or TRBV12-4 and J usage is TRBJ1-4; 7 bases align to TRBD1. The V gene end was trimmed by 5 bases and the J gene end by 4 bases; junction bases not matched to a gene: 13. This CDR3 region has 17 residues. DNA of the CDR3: TGTGCCAGCAGTCAGGGGGGGACAGCGGACTTTAATGAAAAACTGTTTTTT. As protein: CASSQGGTADFNEKLFF.

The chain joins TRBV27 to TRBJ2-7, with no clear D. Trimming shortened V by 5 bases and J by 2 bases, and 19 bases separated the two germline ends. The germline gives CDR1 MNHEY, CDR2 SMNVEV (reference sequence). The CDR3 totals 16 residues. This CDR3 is CASSPILRERTYEQYF. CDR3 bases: TGTGCCAGCAGTCCCATTTTACGCGAGAGGACCTACGAGCAGTACTTC.

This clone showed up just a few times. This chain's CDR3 is CASSRRTRYNQPQHF. In nucleotides, the CDR3 is TGTGCCAGCAGTCGCCGGACAAGGTATAATCAGCCCCAGCATTTT. The chain uses TRBV6-1 and TRBJ1-5, with a weak D call TRBD1 (5 bases). V was shortened by 5 bases and J by 4 bases, with 15 bases between the two germline ends. The CDR3 has 15 residues. Germline CDR1 is MNHNS and CDR2 is SASEGT.

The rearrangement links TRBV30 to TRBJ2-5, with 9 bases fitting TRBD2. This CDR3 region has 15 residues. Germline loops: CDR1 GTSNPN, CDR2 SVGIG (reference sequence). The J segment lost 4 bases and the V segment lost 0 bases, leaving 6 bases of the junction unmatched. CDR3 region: CAWSVGLAGLETQYF. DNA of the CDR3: TGTGCCTGGAGTGTGGGGCTAGCGGGACTAGAGACCCAGTACTTC. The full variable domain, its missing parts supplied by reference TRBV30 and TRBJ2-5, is SQTIHQWPATLVQPVGSPLSLECTVEGTSNPNLYWYRQAAGRGLQLLFYSVGIGQISSEVPQNLSASRPQDRQFILSSKKLLLSDSGFYLCAWSVGLAGLETQYFGPGTRLLVL.

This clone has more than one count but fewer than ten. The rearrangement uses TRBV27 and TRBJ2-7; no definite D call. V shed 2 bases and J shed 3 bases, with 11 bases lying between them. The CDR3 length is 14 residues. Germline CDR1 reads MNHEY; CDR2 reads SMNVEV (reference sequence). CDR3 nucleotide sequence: TGTGCCAGCAGTTTAGTGTCCGAGCACTACGAGCAGTACTTC. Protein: CASSLVSEHYEQYF.

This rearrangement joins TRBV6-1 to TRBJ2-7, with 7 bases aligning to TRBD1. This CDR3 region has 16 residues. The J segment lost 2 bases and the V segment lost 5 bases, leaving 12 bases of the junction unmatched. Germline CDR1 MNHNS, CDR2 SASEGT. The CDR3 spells CASSFRLERGPYEQYF. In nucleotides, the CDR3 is TGTGCCAGCAGTTTTCGACTGGAGAGGGGGCCCTACGAGCAGTACTTC.

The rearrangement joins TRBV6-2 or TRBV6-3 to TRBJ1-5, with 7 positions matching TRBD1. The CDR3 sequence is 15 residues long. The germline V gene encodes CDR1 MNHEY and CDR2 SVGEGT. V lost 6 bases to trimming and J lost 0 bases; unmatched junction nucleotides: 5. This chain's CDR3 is CASRGQSYSNQPQHF. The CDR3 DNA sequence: TGTGCCAGCAGGGGACAGTCGTATAGCAATCAGCCCCAGCATTTT.

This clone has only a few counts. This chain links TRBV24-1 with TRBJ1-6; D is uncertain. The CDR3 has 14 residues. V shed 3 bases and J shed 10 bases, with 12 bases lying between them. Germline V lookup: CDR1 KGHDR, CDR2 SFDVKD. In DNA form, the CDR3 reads TGTGCCACCAGTGATAACTCCAAGGCCTCACCCCTCCACTTT. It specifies CATSDNSKASPLHF.

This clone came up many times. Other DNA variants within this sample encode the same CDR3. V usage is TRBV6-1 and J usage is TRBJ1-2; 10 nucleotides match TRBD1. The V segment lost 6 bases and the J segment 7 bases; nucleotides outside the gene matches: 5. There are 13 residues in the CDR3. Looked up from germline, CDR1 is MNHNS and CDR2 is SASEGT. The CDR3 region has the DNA TGTGCCAGCAGACCGACAGGGGGCTCTGGCTACACCTTC. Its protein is CASRPTGGSGYTF.

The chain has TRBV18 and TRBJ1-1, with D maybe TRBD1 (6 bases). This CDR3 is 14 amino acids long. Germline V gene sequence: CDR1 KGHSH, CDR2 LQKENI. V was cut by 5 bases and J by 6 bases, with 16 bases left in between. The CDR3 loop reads CASSTTGNPPEAFF. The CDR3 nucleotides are TGTGCCAGCTCAACCACAGGGAATCCACCTGAAGCTTTCTTT.

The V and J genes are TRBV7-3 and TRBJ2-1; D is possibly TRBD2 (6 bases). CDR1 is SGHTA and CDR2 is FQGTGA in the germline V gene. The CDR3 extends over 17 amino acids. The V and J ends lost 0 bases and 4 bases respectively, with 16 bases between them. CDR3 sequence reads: CASSLTGHSGPYNEQFF. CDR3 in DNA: TGTGCCAGCAGCTTAACCGGGCACAGCGGGCCTTACAATGAGCAGTTCTTC.

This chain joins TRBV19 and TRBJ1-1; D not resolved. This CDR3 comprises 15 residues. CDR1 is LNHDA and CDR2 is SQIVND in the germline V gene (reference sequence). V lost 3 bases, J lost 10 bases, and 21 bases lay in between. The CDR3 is CASSIPLSVTAGAFF. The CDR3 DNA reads TGTGCCAGTAGTATCCCCCTATCGGTCACCGCGGGAGCTTTCTTT.

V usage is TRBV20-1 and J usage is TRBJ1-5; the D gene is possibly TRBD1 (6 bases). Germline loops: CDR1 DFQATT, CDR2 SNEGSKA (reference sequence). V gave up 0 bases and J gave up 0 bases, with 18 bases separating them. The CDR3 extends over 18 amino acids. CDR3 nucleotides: TGCAGTGCTAGAGATTTGCAGGGGCCAAATTATAGCAATCAGCCCCAGCATTTT. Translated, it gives CSARDLQGPNYSNQPQHF.